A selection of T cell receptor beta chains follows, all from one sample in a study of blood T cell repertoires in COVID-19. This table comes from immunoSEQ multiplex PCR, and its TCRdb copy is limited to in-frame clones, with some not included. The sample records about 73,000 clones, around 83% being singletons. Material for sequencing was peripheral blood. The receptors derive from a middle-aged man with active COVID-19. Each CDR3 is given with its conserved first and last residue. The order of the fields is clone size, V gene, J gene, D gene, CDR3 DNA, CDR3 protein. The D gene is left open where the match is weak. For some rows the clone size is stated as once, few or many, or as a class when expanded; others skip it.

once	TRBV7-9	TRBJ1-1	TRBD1	TGTGCCAGCAGCTTAGCGGCGGCAGGGGGCCCATTGAACACTGAAGCTTTCTTT	CASSLAAAGGPLNTEAFF
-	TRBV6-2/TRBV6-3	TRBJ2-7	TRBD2	TGTGCCAGCAGTTACGGACTAGCGGGCTACGAGCAGTACTTC	CASSYGLAGYEQYF
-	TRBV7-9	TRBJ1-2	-	TGTGCCAGCAGTCGGGACAACTCTTATGGCTACACCTTC	CASSRDNSYGYTF
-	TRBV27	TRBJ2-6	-	TGTGCCAGCAGTTATGCGGGGGCCCTCTCTGGGGCCAACGTCCTGACTTTC	CASSYAGALSGANVLTF
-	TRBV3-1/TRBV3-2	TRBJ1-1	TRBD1	TGTGCCAGCAGCCAAGGGACAGGGGGAAAGAACACTGAAGCTTTCTTT	CASSQGTGGKNTEAFF
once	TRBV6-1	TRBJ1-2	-	TGTGCCAGCAGTGAACGGGGATCCTTCTCTAACTATGGCTACACCTTC	CASSERGSFSNYGYTF
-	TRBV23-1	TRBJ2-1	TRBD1	TGCGCCAGCAGTCCACCAGGGGGCGGAAGCTCCTACAATGAGCAGTTCTTC	CASSPPGGGSSYNEQFF
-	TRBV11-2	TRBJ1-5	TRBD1	TGTGCCAGCAGCTTAAGTGTGGGACAGGGAGTGCGGAATCAGCCCCAGCATTTT	CASSLSVGQGVRNQPQHF
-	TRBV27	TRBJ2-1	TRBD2	TGTGCCAGCAGTCCATATCCCAGTAGCGGGTTCAATGAGCAGTTCTTC	CASSPYPSSGFNEQFF
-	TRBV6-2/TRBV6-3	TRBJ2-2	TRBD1	TGTGCCAGCAGTGAGGGGGCGCGTAAGGCCGGGGAGCTGTTTTTT	CASSEGARKAGELFF
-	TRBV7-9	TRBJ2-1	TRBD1	TGTGCCAGCAGCTCCGGACAGGGCCGAGGGGAGCAGTTCTTC	CASSSGQGRGEQFF
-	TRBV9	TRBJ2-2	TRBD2	TGTGCCAGCAGCCCAACTAGCGGGAAGAACACCGGGGAGCTGTTTTTT	CASSPTSGKNTGELFF
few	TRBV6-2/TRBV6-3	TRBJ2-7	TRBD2	TGTGCCAGCAGTTCTGCGGGGGGCGGCACATACGAGCAGTACTTC	CASSSAGGGTYEQYF
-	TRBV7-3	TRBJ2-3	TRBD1	TGTGCCTCAGGGGGCGCGGGGCTGGATACGCAGTATTTT	CASGGAGLDTQYF